One sample yielded the 16 T cell receptor beta chains listed below, sequenced in a study of regulatory T cells in long-lasting Graves disease. Time point noted: newly diagnosed GD, antithyroid drugs for less than 3 months. The TCR library used RNA extracted from PBMCs. The TCR beta library used iRepertoire HTBI primers with Arm-PCR amplification of CDR3. A single record per CDR3 protein comes from TCRdb applying MiXCR to the multiplex PCR reads. The sample has more than 300,000 distinct CDR3 sequences; around 15% are singletons. The sample also formed part of further work on T cells in Graves' hyperthyroidism and ophthalmopathy.

The sequences come from peripheral blood mononuclear cells (PBMCs), collected at new diagnosis, from a patient treated with antithyroid drugs. The receptors derive from a woman aged 18-29 years with Graves disease.

This clonotype was found many times. This chain joins TRBV7-9 and TRBJ2-7; 11 positions agree with TRBD1. Germline CDR1 is SEHNR and CDR2 is FQNEAQ (reference sequence). This CDR3 contains 15 residues. With V trimmed by 4 bases and J by 6 bases, 8 bases remained unmatched. Here the CDR3 DNA reads TGTGCCAGCAGCTACCCCGGACAGGGGGCGGCCGAGCAGTACTTC. Translation: CASSYPGQGAAEQYF.

The V gene is TRBV7-9, the J gene TRBJ2-7, with 10 bases matching TRBD1. This CDR3 has 15 residues. The V segment lost 5 bases and the J segment 7 bases; nucleotides outside the gene matches: 11. Germline V gives CDR1 SEHNR, CDR2 FQNEAQ (reference sequence). In DNA, the CDR3 is TGTGCCAGCAGCGTCTCCGGGACAGGGGTAGGGGAGCAGTACTTC. Residues: CASSVSGTGVGEQYF.

There are many counts of this clonotype. J is TRBJ2-3 and V is TRBV6-2 or TRBV6-3, with D possibly matching TRBD2 (7 bases). V was shortened by 5 bases and J by 4 bases, with 13 bases between the two germline ends. The CDR3 covers 14 residues. CDR1 and CDR2 from the germline V gene are MNHEY and SVGEGT. The CDR3 loop is CASSERGGADTQYF. As DNA, the CDR3 is TGTGCCAGCAGTGAAAGGGGGGGCGCAGATACGCAGTATTTT.

This clonotype was detected ten times or more. V and J are TRBV5-1 and TRBJ1-2; D gene uncertain. V lost 5 bases to trimming and J lost 3 bases, with 8 bases between them. The CDR3 has 12 residues. Per germline, CDR1 SGHRS and CDR2 YFSETQ. CDR3 loop: CASSEQYYGYTF. The DNA for the CDR3 is TGCGCCAGCAGTGAACAGTACTATGGCTACACCTTC. The full variable domain, in which reference TRBV5-1 and TRBJ1-2 provide the parts outside the CDR3, is KAGVTQTPRYLIKTRGQQVTLSCSPISGHRSVSWYQQTPGQGLQFLFEYFSETQRNKGNFPGRFSGRQFSNSRSEMNVSTLELGDSALYLCASSEQYYGYTFGSGTRLTVV.

CDR3 sequence reads: CASSQVERQHYGYTF. In DNA, the CDR3 is TGCGCCAGCAGCCAAGTGGAGAGACAACACTATGGCTACACCTTC. V is TRBV4-1 and J is TRBJ1-2; unclear D gene. Germline CDR1 is MGHRA and CDR2 is YSYEKL. There are 15 residues in the CDR3. Trimming shortened V by 1 base and J by 3 bases, and 12 bases separated the two germline ends.

This clonotype has ten or more counts. The rearrangement joins TRBV5-1 to TRBJ2-1; D possibly uses TRBD1 or TRBD2 (6 bases each). Trimming took 4 bases from V and 2 from J, leaving 16 bases between them. Germline V gene lookup returns CDR1 SGHRS and CDR2 YFSETQ. The CDR3 has 16 residues. Written as DNA, the CDR3 is TGCGCCAGCAGCGAAGGGGGGCTGTGGACCTACAATGAGCAGTTCTTC. Translation gives CASSEGGLWTYNEQFF.

About this clonotype itself: A far larger clone lies a single base away; this is likely a read error. The rearrangement uses TRBV11-3 and TRBJ2-2, with a tentative D call TRBD2 (6 bases). Trimming left V 5 bases short and J 11 bases short, with 9 bases between. Per germline, CDR1 SGHNT and CDR2 YENEEA. The CDR3 has 11 residues. In DNA, the CDR3 is TGTGCCAGCAGCCGGGGGACCGAGCTGTTTTTT. It specifies CASSRGTELFF.

The gene calls are TRBV2 and TRBJ1-5, with 7 positions matching TRBD1. CDR3 size: 20 residues. The germline V gene encodes CDR1 SNHLY and CDR2 FYNNEI. V trimming: 1 base; J trimming: 4 bases; junction bases outside the gene matches: 19. CDR3 sequence reads: CASSEGGRGTGTVANQPQHF. CDR3 bases: TGTGCCAGCAGTGAAGGCGGGAGAGGCACCGGGACAGTGGCTAATCAGCCCCAGCATTTT.

This clonotype was counted ten times or more. The chain joins TRBV13 to TRBJ2-1; the D is unclear. The germline gives CDR1 PRHDT, CDR2 FYEKMQ (reference sequence). The length of the CDR3 is 12 residues. V was trimmed by 5 bases and J by 9 bases, leaving 11 bases between them. The CDR3 sequence: CASSPQWSEQFF. The CDR3 DNA sequence: TGTGCCAGCAGCCCCCAGTGGAGTGAGCAGTTCTTC.

This clonotype was observed many times. The chain carries TRBV7-8 and TRBJ2-1, with TRBD1 matching over 10 bases. CDR3 length: 16 residues. Germline V lookup: CDR1 SGHVS, CDR2 FQNEAQ. Germline trimming cut 6 bases from V and 4 bases from J; bases unmatched to any gene: 9. The CDR3 DNA sequence: TGTGCCAGCAGTCCCCGTCGGGACAGGGGATACAATGAGCAGTTCTTC. This encodes CASSPRRDRGYNEQFF.

This clonotype was seen ten or more times. The V and J genes are TRBV5-1 and TRBJ1-1; 7 bases line up with TRBD1. Per the germline V gene, CDR1 is SGHRS and CDR2 is YFSETQ. J was trimmed by 1 base and V by 0 bases; bases with no gene match: 3. The CDR3 totals 15 residues. CDR3: CASSLEGQPNTEAFF. Here the CDR3 DNA reads TGCGCCAGCAGCTTGGAGGGACAGCCGAACACTGAAGCTTTCTTT.

In its sample, this clonotype was seen many times. This chain uses TRBV20-1 with TRBJ2-1, with 8 bases lining up with TRBD2. Per germline, CDR1 DFQATT and CDR2 SNEGSKA (reference sequence). This CDR3 spans 16 amino acids. The V segment lost 0 bases and the J segment 6 bases; nucleotides outside the gene matches: 10. CDR3 bases: TGCAGTGCTAGAGATCGGGGAGCGGGGGAAACCAATGAGCAGTTCTTC. Protein: CSARDRGAGETNEQFF.

At least ten counts were recorded for this clonotype. The V and J genes are TRBV5-1 and TRBJ2-7; D perhaps matches TRBD1 (6 bases). The CDR3 extends over 14 amino acids. CDR1 is SGHRS, CDR2 YFSETQ, per germline. V was clipped by 3 bases and J by 5 bases, with 15 bases between them. For the CDR3, the DNA is TGCGCCAGCAGCTACCTAGACAGGTCCCACGAGCAGTACTTC. Encoded protein: CASSYLDRSHEQYF.

V usage is TRBV7-2 and J usage is TRBJ2-1, with D possibly being TRBD2 (6 bases). The DNA matches TRBJ2-5 better at its end, which makes the J call doubtful. Germline lookup yields CDR1 SGHTA and CDR2 FQGNSA. There are 15 residues in the CDR3. The CDR3 here is CASSLVWRAQETQYF. CDR3 nucleotides: TGTGCCAGCAGCTTAGTATGGAGGGCTCAAGAGACCCAGTACTTC.

V usage is TRBV29-1 and J usage is TRBJ2-7, with 10 bases lining up with TRBD2. The CDR3 length is 14 residues. The germline V gene encodes CDR1 SQVTM and CDR2 ANQGSEA. Trimming took 2 bases from V and 7 from J; bases not matched to a gene: 8. CDR3 DNA: TGCAGCGTTGAATTAAGCGGGGGGGCCTCGGAGCAGTACTTC. Its translation: CSVELSGGASEQYF.

This clonotype has just a few counts. This sequence joins TRBV6-9 and TRBJ1-1; no definite D call. The CDR3 sequence is 14 residues long. The germline CDR1 and CDR2 sequences are MNHGY and SVAAGI. V lost 3 bases and J 0 bases, leaving 8 bases between the germline ends. The CDR3 DNA reads TGTGCCAGCAGTTACGGGTTAATGAACACTGAAGCTTTCTTT. Translating it yields CASSYGLMNTEAFF.